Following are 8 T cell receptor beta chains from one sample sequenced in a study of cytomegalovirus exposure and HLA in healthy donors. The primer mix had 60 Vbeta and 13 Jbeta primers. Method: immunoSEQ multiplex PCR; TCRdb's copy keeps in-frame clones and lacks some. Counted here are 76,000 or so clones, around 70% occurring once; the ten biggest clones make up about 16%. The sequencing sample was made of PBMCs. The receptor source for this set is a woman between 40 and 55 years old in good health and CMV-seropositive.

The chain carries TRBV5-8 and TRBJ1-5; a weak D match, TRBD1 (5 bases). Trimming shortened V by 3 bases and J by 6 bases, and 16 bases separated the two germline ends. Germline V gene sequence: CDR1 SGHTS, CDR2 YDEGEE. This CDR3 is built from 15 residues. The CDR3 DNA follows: TGTGCCAGCAGCTCCGGCGGGGGGACGGTTCAGCCCCAGCATTTT. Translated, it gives CASSSGGGTVQPQHF.

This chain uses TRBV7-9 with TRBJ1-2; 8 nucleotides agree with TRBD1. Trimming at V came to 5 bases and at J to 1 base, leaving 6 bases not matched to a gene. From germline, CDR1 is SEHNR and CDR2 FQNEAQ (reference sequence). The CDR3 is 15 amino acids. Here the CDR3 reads CASSPGTGYNYGYTF. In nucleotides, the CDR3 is TGTGCCAGCAGCCCCGGGACAGGTTATAACTATGGCTACACCTTC.

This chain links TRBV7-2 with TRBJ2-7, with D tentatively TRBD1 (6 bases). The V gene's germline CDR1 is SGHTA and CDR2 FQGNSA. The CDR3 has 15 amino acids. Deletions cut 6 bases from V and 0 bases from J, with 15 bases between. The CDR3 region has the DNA TGTGCCAGCAGTTCCGGACAGTTAAGCTCCTACGAGCAGTACTTC. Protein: CASSSGQLSSYEQYF.

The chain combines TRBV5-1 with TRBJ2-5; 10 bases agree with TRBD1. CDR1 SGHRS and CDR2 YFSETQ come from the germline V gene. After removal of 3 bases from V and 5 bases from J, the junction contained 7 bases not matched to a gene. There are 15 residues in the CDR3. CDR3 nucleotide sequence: TGCGCCAGCAGCTGGACCGGGACAGGGGTTGAGACCCAGTACTTC. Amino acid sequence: CASSWTGTGVETQYF.

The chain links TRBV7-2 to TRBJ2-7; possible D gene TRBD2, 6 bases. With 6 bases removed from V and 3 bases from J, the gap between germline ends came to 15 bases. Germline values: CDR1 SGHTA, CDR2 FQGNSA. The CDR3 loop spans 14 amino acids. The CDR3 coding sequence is TGTGCCAGCAGTAAGGGGACTGGTAGCTACGAGCAGTACTTC. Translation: CASSKGTGSYEQYF.

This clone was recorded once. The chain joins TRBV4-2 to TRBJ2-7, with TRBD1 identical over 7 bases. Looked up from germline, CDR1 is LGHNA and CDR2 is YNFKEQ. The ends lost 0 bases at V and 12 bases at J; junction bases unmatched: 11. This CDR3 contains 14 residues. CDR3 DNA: TGTGCCAGCAGCCAAGATGAAGGTCAGGACAGGAGGTACTTC. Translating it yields CASSQDEGQDRRYF.

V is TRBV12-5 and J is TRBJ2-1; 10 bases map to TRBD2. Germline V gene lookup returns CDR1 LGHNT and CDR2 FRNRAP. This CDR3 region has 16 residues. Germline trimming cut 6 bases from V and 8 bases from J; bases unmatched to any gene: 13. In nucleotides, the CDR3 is TGTGCTAGTGGCTACGCAGCGGGAGGGCCTTTAGATGAGCAGTTCTTC. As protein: CASGYAAGGPLDEQFF.

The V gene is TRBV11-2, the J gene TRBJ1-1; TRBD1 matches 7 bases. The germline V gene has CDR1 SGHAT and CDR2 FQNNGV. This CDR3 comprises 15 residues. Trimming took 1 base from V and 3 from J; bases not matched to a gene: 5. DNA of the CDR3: TGTGCCAGCAGCTTAGTAACAGGGGTGTACACTGAAGCTTTCTTT. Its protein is CASSLVTGVYTEAFF.